This T cell receptor beta chain was retrieved from a study of OX40 agonist ivuxolimab in advanced cancers. The repertoire was sequenced with immunoSEQ multiplex PCR; TCRdb's copy has only in-frame clones and lacks some. Counted here are 35,000 to 50,000 clones, 88% occurring once; the ten biggest clones make up 0.85% to 1.1%. This clone was seen once. CDR3 length equals 13 residues. V was trimmed by 7 bases and J by 3 bases, leaving 12 bases between them. Germline-derived CDR1 and CDR2 are LNHDA and SQIVND (reference sequence). The rearrangement uses TRBV19 and TRBJ1-2, with D perhaps TRBD1 (6 bases). This clonotype originated in an adult with an advanced solid tumor such as melanoma, head and neck, liver or kidney cancer. The starting material was CD4+ or CD8+ T cells sorted from blood, obtained in a trial of the OX40 agonist ivuxolimab. The CDR3 sequence: CASKHREDYGYTF. CDR3 coding DNA: TGTGCCAGTAAGCACAGGGAAGACTATGGCTACACCTTC.